Included here is one T cell receptor beta chain sequence, with context. The data derive from a study of blood T cell repertoires in COVID-19. Study in general: From the United States, Italy and Spain came samples of acute and convalescent COVID-19. The analysed material was cDNA or gDNA that came from T cells, B-cell-depleted T cells, or PBMCs.

As originally analysed: From reference gene primer amplification, estimates of nucleated cell counts were derived. Some clones are missing from TCRdb's copy, which holds only in-frame ones; the method was immunoSEQ multiplex PCR. V and J calls and clone size come straight from that table; D and trimming were deduced from the DNA. The sample contains over 110,000 clones, over 70% of which appear only once. Germline trimming cut 5 bases from V and 6 bases from J; bases unmatched to any gene: 13. Germline V gene sequence: CDR1 SGHVS, CDR2 FQNEAQ. The CDR3 contains 16 residues. The TCR originated in a woman in her sixties with acute or convalescent COVID-19. Sequencing was done on a sample of peripheral blood. V gene TRBV7-8 combines with J gene TRBJ2-3, with 8 bases matching TRBD2. The CDR3 loop is CASSRGPGGRRDTQYF. CDR3 nucleotides: TGTGCCAGCAGCCGAGGGCCGGGAGGGAGAAGGGATACGCAGTATTTT.